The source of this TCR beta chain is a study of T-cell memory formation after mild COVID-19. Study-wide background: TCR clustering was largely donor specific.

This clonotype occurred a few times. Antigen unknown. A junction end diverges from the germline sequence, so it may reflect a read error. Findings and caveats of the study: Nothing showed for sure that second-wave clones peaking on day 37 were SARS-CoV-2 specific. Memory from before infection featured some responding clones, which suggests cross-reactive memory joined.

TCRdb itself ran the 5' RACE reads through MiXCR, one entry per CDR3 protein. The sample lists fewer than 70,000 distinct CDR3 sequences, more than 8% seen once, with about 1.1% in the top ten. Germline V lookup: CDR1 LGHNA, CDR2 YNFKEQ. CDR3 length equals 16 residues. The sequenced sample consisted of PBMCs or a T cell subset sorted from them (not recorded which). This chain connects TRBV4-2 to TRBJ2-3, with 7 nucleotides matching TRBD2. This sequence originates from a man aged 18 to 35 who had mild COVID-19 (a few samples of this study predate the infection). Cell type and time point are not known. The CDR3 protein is CASSQNVAGGTDTQYF. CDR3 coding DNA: TGCGCCAGCAGCCAAAATGTGGCGGGGGGCACAGATACGCAGTATTTT.